The subject of this entry is one T cell receptor beta chain. What it binds is unknown. The record originates from a study of PD-1 blockade in mismatch repair-deficient tumors. On the study more broadly: Patients had eleven to twelve mismatch repair-deficient cancer types and were previously treated and progressing. General study results and limits: Tumor-resident clones, often absent from pretreatment blood, expanded after pembrolizumab and then contracted.

The method was immunoSEQ multiplex PCR; TCRdb's version includes in-frame clones alone and lacks a portion of them. The sample has some 110,000 clones; over 65% are singletons. V lost 8 bases, J lost 8 bases, and 9 bases stayed unmatched. The CDR3 is made up of 13 amino acids. In germline, CDR1 is SQVTM, CDR2 ANQGSEA. PCR or immunohistochemistry showed mismatch repair deficiency in every enrolled patient. The TCR-sequenced patients were three responders to pembrolizumab. The material was peripheral blood, obtained more than 58 weeks after starting pembrolizumab. The chain has TRBV29-1 and TRBJ2-1, with TRBD2 identical over 10 bases. This TCR derives from an adult with mismatch repair-deficient cancer. CDR3 coding DNA: TGCAGCCGAGCGGGAGGGCCGAGCGATGAGCAGTTCTTC. It codes for CSRAGGPSDEQFF.